These 17 T cell receptor beta chains share one sample of origin, sequenced in a study of a mutant IDH1 vaccine in newly diagnosed glioma. The antigens these receptors bind are not known. Profiling relied on immunoSEQ multiplex PCR, and the TCRdb table lists in-frame clones only, not all of them. Altogether some 130,000 clones are present, around 80% being singletons, with the ten largest covering 5% to 7%. The time point was: week 11, during vaccination. Topical imiquimod accompanied each vaccine dose, which consisted of 300 ug of mutant IDH1 20-mer peptide. The material was PBMCs, obtained from a glioma patient whose treatment included an IDH1 peptide vaccine. The receptors originated from a middle-aged man with glioma.

The chain is built from TRBV7-2 and TRBJ2-5, with D tentatively TRBD2 (6 bases). From germline, CDR1 is SGHTA and CDR2 FQGNSA. V lost 5 bases to trimming and J lost 11 bases, with 18 bases between them. This CDR3 comprises 13 residues. The CDR3: CASSPPGGSKQYF. In DNA form, the CDR3 reads TGTGCCAGCAGCCCCCCCGGGGGTTCAAAGCAGTACTTC.

V and J are TRBV30 and TRBJ1-4, with 7 nucleotides matching TRBD1. CDR1 and CDR2 (germline): GTSNPN, SVGIG (reference sequence). This CDR3 has 13 residues. The junction had 3 bases not matched to a gene; V was cut back by 0 bases and J by 8 bases. The CDR3 coding sequence is TGTGCCTGGAGTGTACAGGGGACCGAAAAACTGTTTTTT. Amino acids: CAWSVQGTEKLFF. The entire variable domain, with the rest obtained from reference TRBV30 and TRBJ1-4, is as follows: SQTIHQWPATLVQPVGSPLSLECTVEGTSNPNLYWYRQAAGRGLQLLFYSVGIGQISSEVPQNLSASRPQDRQFILSSKKLLLSDSGFYLCAWSVQGTEKLFFGSGTQLSVL.

Ten or more counts support this clone. The CDR3: CAWRPGTGSSLETQYF. CDR3 DNA sequence: TGTGCCTGGAGACCAGGGACAGGGTCGAGTCTCGAGACCCAGTACTTC. The V gene is TRBV30, the J gene TRBJ2-5, with 9 bases matching TRBD1. The CDR3 covers 16 residues. V lost 3 bases to trimming and J lost 5 bases; unmatched junction nucleotides: 13. The germline CDR1 and CDR2 sequences are GTSNPN and SVGIG (reference sequence).

V usage is TRBV6-4 and J usage is TRBJ2-6; no reliable D call. Germline-derived CDR1 and CDR2 are MRHNA and SNTAGT. The CDR3 has 14 amino acids. Trimming removed 5 bases from V and 3 bases from J, with 8 bases in between. The CDR3 is CASSPFYGANVLTF. CDR3 nucleotide sequence: TGTGCCAGCAGTCCCTTCTATGGGGCCAACGTCCTGACTTTC.

Turning to this clone: Other DNA sequences in the sample encode the same CDR3. This chain's CDR3 is CASSPRGRGTDTQYF. CDR3 sequence (DNA): TGTGCCAGCAGCCCCCGTGGCAGGGGCACAGATACGCAGTATTTT. The chain carries TRBV5-4 and TRBJ2-3; possibly TRBD1 for D (5 bases). The germline gives CDR1 SGHNT, CDR2 YYREEE (reference sequence). The V end lost 4 bases, the J end lost 1 base, and 13 bases lay between the germline ends. The CDR3 has 15 amino acids. The full variable domain, its missing parts supplied by reference TRBV5-4 and TRBJ2-3, is ETGVTQSPTHLIKTRGQQVTLRCSSQSGHNTVSWYQQALGQGPQFIFQYYREEENGRGNFPPRFSGLQFPNYSSELNVNALELDDSALYLCASSPRGRGTDTQYFGPGTRLTVL.

In its sample, this clone was seen once. The V call is TRBV7-2, the J call TRBJ2-6, with TRBD1 matching 7 bases. Germline V gives CDR1 SGHTA, CDR2 FQGNSA. The CDR3 contains 19 residues. Germline trimming cut 5 bases from V and 0 bases from J; bases unmatched to any gene: 13. CDR3: CASSTRTGTSFSGANVLTF. CDR3 DNA sequence: TGTGCCAGCAGCACCCGGACAGGCACCTCCTTCTCTGGGGCCAACGTCCTGACTTTC. Variable domain in full (rest from reference TRBV7-2 and TRBJ2-6): GAGVSQSPSNKVTEKGKDVELRCDPISGHTALYWYRQSLGQGLEFLIYFQGNSAPDKSGLPSDRFSAERTGGSVSTLTIQRTQQEDSAVYLCASSTRTGTSFSGANVLTFGAGSRLTVL.

J is TRBJ1-6 and V is TRBV18; D remains ambiguous. CDR3 size: 15 residues. The V gene lost 1 base and the J gene lost 8 bases, with 12 bases spanning the gap. Germline V gene data show CDR1 as KGHSH and CDR2 as LQKENI. The CDR3: CASSPLGNGDSPLHF. The CDR3 DNA sequence: TGTGCCAGCTCACCACTAGGGAACGGGGATTCACCCCTCCACTTT.

This chain joins TRBV6-1 and TRBJ1-4; D not certain. The CDR3 covers 14 residues. The V end was cut by 2 bases, the J end by 7 bases, with 11 bases between. Germline V gene lookup returns CDR1 MNHNS and CDR2 SASEGT. The CDR3 DNA sequence: TGTGCCAGCAGTGAACTAATCGGGGTTGAAAAACTGTTTTTT. Translating gives CASSELIGVEKLFF.

The rearrangement links TRBV11-2 to TRBJ1-2, with D hard to call. Germline V gene data show CDR1 as SGHAT and CDR2 as FQNNGV. V was shortened by 3 bases and J by 8 bases, with 10 bases between the two germline ends. The CDR3 is 12 residues long. CDR3 DNA sequence: TGTGCCAGCAGCTTCGGGCACCAAGGCTACACCTTC. Protein product: CASSFGHQGYTF.

This clone was counted between two and nine times. V gene TRBV14 combines with J gene TRBJ2-2; 9 bases are a match to TRBD1. Germline loops: CDR1 SGHDN, CDR2 FVKESK. The CDR3 contains 19 residues. V dropped 3 bases and J dropped 1; count of bases not matched to a gene: 12. Here the CDR3 reads CASSHTGGRGVLNTGELFF. The DNA of the CDR3 is TGTGCCAGCAGCCACACAGGGGGCCGGGGGGTCTTGAACACCGGGGAGCTGTTTTTT. Variable domain in full (rest from reference TRBV14 and TRBJ2-2): EAGVTQFPSHSVIEKGQTVTLRCDPISGHDNLYWYRRVMGKEIKFLLHFVKESKQDESGMPNNRFLAERTGGTYSTLKVQPAELEDSGVYFCASSHTGGRGVLNTGELFFGEGSRLTVL.

The chain has TRBV6-5 and TRBJ1-6, with D hard to call. Trimming shortened V by 2 bases and J by 10 bases, and 12 bases separated the two germline ends. Germline V CDR1 and CDR2: MNHEY, SVGAGI. This CDR3 spans 14 amino acids. CDR3 residues: CASSYMGWESPLHF. The CDR3 nucleotides read TGTGCCAGCAGTTACATGGGGTGGGAATCACCCCTCCACTTT.

The rearrangement links TRBV27 to TRBJ1-5, with 9 bases lining up with TRBD1. The CDR3 is made up of 15 amino acids. J lost 7 bases, V lost 6 bases, and 10 bases had no gene match. The germline V gene encodes CDR1 MNHEY and CDR2 SMNVEV (reference sequence). The CDR3 spells CASSVGQGKRQPQHF. The CDR3 coding sequence is TGTGCCAGCAGCGTCGGACAGGGGAAAAGGCAGCCCCAGCATTTT.

This chain connects TRBV6-5 to TRBJ2-1; TRBD2 aligns across 9 bases. J lost 3 bases, V lost 5 bases, and 5 bases had no gene match. The CDR3 contains 15 residues. The V gene's germline CDR1 is MNHEY and CDR2 SVGAGI. The CDR3, as DNA: TGTGCCAGCAGTCCTCTAGCGGGACTCTACAATGAGCAGTTCTTC. As protein: CASSPLAGLYNEQFF.

The V and J genes are TRBV7-6 and TRBJ1-1; 8 bases match TRBD1. This CDR3 is built from 16 residues. Looked up from germline, CDR1 is SGHVS and CDR2 is FNYEAQ. Germline trimming cut 5 bases from V and 0 bases from J; bases unmatched to any gene: 8. The CDR3 DNA sequence: TGTGCCAGCAGCGACGACAGGGGCCGTTTGAACACTGAAGCTTTCTTT. Translating it yields CASSDDRGRLNTEAFF.

The chain joins TRBV12-5 to TRBJ2-3, with a weak D call TRBD1 (6 bases). Trimming removed 1 base at V and 1 base at J, with 15 bases between. This CDR3 is built from 17 residues. CDR1 is LGHNT and CDR2 is FRNRAP in the germline V gene. The CDR3 loop reads CASGLGGRGSRTDTQYF. As DNA, the CDR3 is TGTGCTAGTGGTTTGGGGGGCAGGGGATCCCGCACAGATACGCAGTATTTT.

This clone was counted a few times. The genes are TRBV9 and TRBJ1-1, with D possibly matching TRBD1 (5 bases). Germline V gene sequence: CDR1 SGDLS, CDR2 YYNGEE. CDR3 length equals 13 residues. Trimming pared 5 bases from V and 11 bases from J, leaving 19 bases between. CDR3: CASSRRDGEWAFF. CDR3 in DNA: TGTGCCAGCAGTCGCCGGGACGGTGAATGGGCTTTCTTT. Together with reference TRBV9 and TRBJ1-1, the CDR3 gives the full variable domain: DSGVTQTPKHLITATGQRVTLRCSPRSGDLSVYWYQQSLDQGLQFLIQYYNGEERAKGNILERFSAQQFPDLHSELNLSSLELGDSALYFCASSRRDGEWAFFGQGTRLTVV.

This clone was observed a few times. The chain recombines TRBV6-1 with TRBJ1-1, with unresolved D. The V gene lost 10 bases and the J gene lost 4 bases, with 16 bases spanning the gap. CDR1 and CDR2 from the germline V gene are MNHNS and SASEGT. The CDR3 loop spans 13 amino acids. This CDR3 is CAIIPGPFTEAFF. The CDR3 coding sequence is TGTGCCATCATTCCCGGGCCTTTCACTGAAGCTTTCTTT.